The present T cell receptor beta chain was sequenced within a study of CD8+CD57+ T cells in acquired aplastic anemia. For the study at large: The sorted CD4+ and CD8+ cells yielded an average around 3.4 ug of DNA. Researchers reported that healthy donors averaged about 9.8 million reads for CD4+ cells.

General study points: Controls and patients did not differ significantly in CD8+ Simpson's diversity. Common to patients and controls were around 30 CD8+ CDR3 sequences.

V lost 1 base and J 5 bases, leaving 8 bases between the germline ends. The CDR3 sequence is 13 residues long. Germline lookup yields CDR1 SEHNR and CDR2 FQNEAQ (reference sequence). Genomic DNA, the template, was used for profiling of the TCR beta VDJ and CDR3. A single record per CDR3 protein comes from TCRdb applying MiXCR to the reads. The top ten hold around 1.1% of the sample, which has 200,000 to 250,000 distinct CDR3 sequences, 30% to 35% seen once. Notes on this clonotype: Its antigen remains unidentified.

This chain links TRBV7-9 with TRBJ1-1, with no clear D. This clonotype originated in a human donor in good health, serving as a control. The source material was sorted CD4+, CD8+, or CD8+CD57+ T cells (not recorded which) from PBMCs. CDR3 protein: CASSLEGETEAFF. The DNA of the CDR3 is TGTGCCAGCAGCTTAGAGGGAGAGACTGAAGCTTTCTTT.